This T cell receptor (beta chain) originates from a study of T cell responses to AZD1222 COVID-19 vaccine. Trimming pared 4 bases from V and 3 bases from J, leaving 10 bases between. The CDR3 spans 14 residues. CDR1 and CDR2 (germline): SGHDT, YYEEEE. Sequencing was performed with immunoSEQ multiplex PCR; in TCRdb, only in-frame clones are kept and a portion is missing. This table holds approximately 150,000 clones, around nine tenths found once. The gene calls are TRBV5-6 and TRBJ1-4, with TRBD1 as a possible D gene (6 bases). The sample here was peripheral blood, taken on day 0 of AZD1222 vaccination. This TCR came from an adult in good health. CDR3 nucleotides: TGTGCCAGCAGCACGGGGGCATCTAATGAAAAACTGTTTTTT. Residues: CASSTGASNEKLFF.